This note documents a single T cell receptor (beta chain) sequence. The antigen is undetermined. This table comes from immunoSEQ multiplex PCR, and its TCRdb copy is limited to in-frame clones, with some not included. The profile shows hundreds of thousands of clones, less than 96% of them singletons. This specimen belongs to a study of shared clonotypes between healthy human individuals. Overall study results and limits: Memory subsets had estimated richness that was generally smaller than that of naive subsets.

V shed 2 bases and J shed 2 bases, with 14 bases lying between them. The CDR3 sequence is 16 residues long. Per germline, CDR1 LNHNV and CDR2 YYDKDF (reference sequence). This clonotype originated in a woman aged 30 to 39 in good health. Sequencing was done on a sample of naive CD4+ T cells sorted from blood. Subset of the sample: CD45RA+ positively selected. This chain links TRBV15 with TRBJ2-3; D is perhaps TRBD2 (6 bases). CDR3 nucleotides: TGTGCCACCAGCAGATTAGCGGAGCCCGCCACAGATACGCAGTATTTT. It specifies CATSRLAEPATDTQYF.